The clone carrying this T cell receptor beta chain occurred a few times. The target antigen is unknown. This sample is drawn from a study of identical twins. Study-level findings and limits: Partly confounded zero-insertion analyses could result from invariant MAIT and iNKT cells.

TCRdb processed the 5' RACE reads anew with MiXCR; each CDR3 protein has one entry. The repertoire holds hundreds of thousands of distinct CDR3 sequences, with roughly 18% as singletons. V dropped 6 bases and J dropped 7 bases, with 15 bases sitting between them. This CDR3 has 12 residues. The V gene's germline CDR1 is DFQATT and CDR2 SNEGSKA (reference sequence). Another study also made use of these data, one on T cells expressing NK-cell markers. That study reports: NKG2C+ dominant clonotypes from roughly 6 donors made up about 1.0-7.5% of CD8+ T cells.

The chain recombines TRBV20-1 with TRBJ1-2; possibly TRBD1 for D (5 bases). Source material: PBMCs. The clonotype comes from a woman between 18 and 29 years old in good health. The CDR3 region is CSAPYGGSGYTF. CDR3 coding DNA: TGCAGTGCCCCGTATGGGGGAAGTGGCTACACCTTC.